This T cell receptor beta chain emerged from a study of blood T cell repertoires in COVID-19. Study context: In each case, the material was cDNA or gDNA derived from T cells, B-cell-depleted T cells, or PBMCs.

Germline CDR1 is GTSNPN and CDR2 is SVGIG (reference sequence). The CDR3 totals 15 residues. V was pared by 2 bases and J by 0 bases, with 13 bases between. Data came from immunoSEQ multiplex PCR; TCRdb stores just in-frame clones and leaves some out. The table has 150,000 to 180,000 clones, roughly 84% seen once. Sequencing was carried out using peripheral blood. The rearrangement joins TRBV30 to TRBJ1-1, with TRBD1 as a possible D gene (5 bases). This clonotype was sampled from a woman in her sixties with COVID-19, enrolled during active disease. Here the CDR3 DNA reads TGTGCCTGGAGTCCCCAGGGAGGGGTGAACACTGAAGCTTTCTTT. It yields the protein CAWSPQGGVNTEAFF.